The clone carrying this T cell receptor beta chain was seen only a few times. Antigen specificity is unknown. These data come from a study of T-cell memory formation after mild COVID-19. Study summary: Each donor largely had its own TCR clusters. Study outcomes and limitations: Those CD4+ clones that contracted were mainly in CM and EM (CD8+ ones in EMRA).

The trim removed 2 bases at V and 11 bases at J, leaving 6 bases unmatched. In germline, CDR1 is SGHTA, CDR2 FQGNSA. The CDR3 loop spans 13 amino acids. TCRdb recomputed calls from the 5' RACE reads with MiXCR, one row per CDR3 protein. The sample has around 450,000 distinct CDR3 sequences, roughly a quarter seen once. The receptor was derived from an adult woman who had mild COVID-19 (a few samples of this study predate the infection). Cell type and time point are not known. The chain recombines TRBV7-2 with TRBJ2-5; 9 bases are a match to TRBD2. The sample comprised PBMCs or a T cell subset sorted from them (not recorded which). The DNA for the CDR3 is TGTGCCAGCAGCTTAAGGAGCGGGAGGCCTCAGTACTTC. It codes for CASSLRSGRPQYF.